This T cell receptor (beta chain) was obtained from a study of CXCR3-negative and CXCR3-positive naive CD8 T cells (dated by TCRdb to about 2019). For the wider study: About 150 million TRB reads were obtained in total, roughly 1.5 +/- 0.3 million reads per library. Naive subsets from about 5 donors and memory cells from 3 donors were included in the TRBV-TRBJ cluster analysis. The diversity and physicochemical repertoire analyses included some 11 donors pooled from two independent experiments. Summary of the overall study and its limitations: Within the same donor, TRBV-TRBJ usage looked similar between naive CXCR3-negative and CXCR3-positive cells, but memory cells had distinct patterns. Because surface CD5, which has been linked to self-reactivity in mice, was comparable between naive subsets, TCR interaction strength was also inferred from TRB CDR3 physicochemical properties. Comparably high repertoire diversity was found in both naive subsets, whereas much lower repertoire diversity was found in memory CD8+ T cells. Compared with CXCR3-negative naive cells, CXCR3-positive naive cells had TRB CDR3s with higher hydrophobicity (lower Kidera factor 4), lower energy, and higher strength and volume indices. CXCR3 expression partially decreased after cryopreservation, so most assays used freshly isolated PBMCs.

Each CD8+ T cell subset was flow-sorted in triplicate, and some 300,000 cells per subset were placed directly into RLT lysis buffer. To keep memory contaminants out, a stringent definition of naive CD8+ T cells was applied: CD45RO-CCR7+CD27+CD95-. Peripheral blood mononuclear cells were isolated from buffy coats using standard density gradient centrifugation. A FACSAria III was used to flow-sort naive CD8+ T cells into CXCR3-negative and CXCR3-positive populations. Total RNA was extracted from sorted cells with an RNeasy Mini Kit. For sequencing, a NextSeq 550 was employed. The Human TCR Profiling Kit (MiLaboratory) was used to prepare UMI-labeled 5' RACE TRB cDNA libraries. cDNA synthesis used the entire amount of extracted RNA, and PCR amplification then used the entire amount of cDNA produced. Libraries were prepared in parallel using an identical number of PCR cycles. Concerning the study's data processing: With a minimum of two reads required per UMI, MIGEC and MiXCR pulled out about 50,000 +/- 10,000 unique UMI-labeled TRB cDNA molecules from each library. An average of roughly 40,000 +/- 10,000 functional in-frame TRB CDR3 nucleotide clonotypes without stop codons was found per library. After downsampling to 5000 UMI-labeled TRB molecules per sample, diversity metrics such as normalized Shannon-Wiener and Chao1 were calculated in VDJtools. VDJtools was used to calculate clonotype-size-weighted physicochemical properties of the central five CDR3 residues, namely interaction energy, strength, volume and Kidera factor 4. Reads reprocessed by TCRdb are summarized as one entry per CDR3 protein sequence, and DNA is absent. The V and J calls were not made by the authors but by TCRdb's processing. The sample table includes 46,000 or so distinct CDR3 sequences. The ten largest clonotypes hold about 2.5% of the sample.

Turning to this clonotype: Its antigen remains undetermined.

This TCR was recovered from a human donor in good health. Some clones in this sample may be carry-over from other donors' samples. Sequencing used naive CXCR3- CD8+ T cells from blood. What this sample's cell subset or site label stands for: CD45RO-CCR7+CD27+CD95- naive CD8+ T cells lacking CXCR3 (TNR3-).

The CDR3 corresponds to CASSLLGDSFEAFF. The chain joins TRBV4-1 to TRBJ1-1; TCRdb gives TRBD1 as the D gene, but with no DNA this cannot be confirmed. CDR1 and CDR2 were assigned from the germline V gene as MGHRA and YSYEKL. The CDR3 has 14 amino acids, counting the end cysteine and phenylalanine. The protein alone is recorded here.